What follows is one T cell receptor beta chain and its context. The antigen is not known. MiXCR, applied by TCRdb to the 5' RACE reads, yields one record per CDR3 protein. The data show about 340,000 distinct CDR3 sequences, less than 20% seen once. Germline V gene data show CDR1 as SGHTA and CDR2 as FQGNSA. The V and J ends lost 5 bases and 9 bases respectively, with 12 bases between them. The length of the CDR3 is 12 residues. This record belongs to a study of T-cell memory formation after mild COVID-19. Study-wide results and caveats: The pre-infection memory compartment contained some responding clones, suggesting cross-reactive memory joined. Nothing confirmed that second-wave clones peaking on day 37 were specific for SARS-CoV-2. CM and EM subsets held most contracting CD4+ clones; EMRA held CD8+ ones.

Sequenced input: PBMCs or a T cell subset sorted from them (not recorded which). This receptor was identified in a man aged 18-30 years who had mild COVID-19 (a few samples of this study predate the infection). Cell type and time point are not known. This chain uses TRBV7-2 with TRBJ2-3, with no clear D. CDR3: CASSPEGITQYF. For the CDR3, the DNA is TGTGCCAGCAGCCCGGAAGGGATAACGCAGTATTTT.